This T cell receptor beta chain was documented in a study of CD8 T cells in ankylosing spondylitis. Quantitative 5'-RACE with molecular barcodes generated TCR beta libraries. A single record per CDR3 protein comes from TCRdb applying MiXCR to the 5' RACE reads. This table has a few hundred thousand distinct CDR3 sequences, roughly 11% appearing once. Study-wide results and limits: Reactive arthritis synovial fluid and blood previously showed some of these motif variants.

In this sample, this clonotype turned up a few times. Its specificity is not known. The germline V gene has CDR1 SEHNR and CDR2 FQNEAQ (reference sequence). The germline V and J ends were trimmed by 4 bases and 1 base, with 16 bases remaining between them. This CDR3 is built from 17 residues. The material sequenced was blood, either unsorted or a sorted T cell fraction (not recorded which). This receptor was taken from a female donor with ankylosing spondylitis or in good health (not recorded which). J is TRBJ2-2 and V is TRBV7-9; TRBD1 might be the D (6 bases). Here the CDR3 reads CASSSNLGRGNTGELFF. The CDR3 bases are TGTGCCAGCAGCTCAAACCTCGGCAGGGGGAACACCGGGGAGCTGTTTTTT. Combining the CDR3 with reference TRBV7-9 and TRBJ2-2 gives the whole variable domain DTGVSQNPRHKITKRGQNVTFRCDPISEHNRLYWYRQTLGQGPEFLTYFQNEAQLEKSRLLSDRFSAERPKGSFSTLEIQRTEQGDSAMYLCASSSNLGRGNTGELFFGEGSRLTVL.